This T cell receptor beta chain was profiled in a study of CD8 T cells in Susac syndrome. An input of roughly 0.5 to 1 ug of RNA was subjected to reverse transcription using random hexamers. Across 54 Vbeta and 13 Jbeta, immunoSEQ multiplex PCR amplified TCR beta CDR3. TCRdb fed the immunoSEQ multiplex PCR reads into MiXCR, producing one record per CDR3 protein. The table includes about 280,000 distinct CDR3 sequences, about 88% detected once. The V and J ends lost 6 bases and 6 bases, in that order; junction bases with no gene match: 20. CDR1 MNHEY and CDR2 SVGEGT come from the germline V gene. The CDR3 runs to 18 residues. Peripheral blood CD8+ and CD4+ T cells were profiled by TCR beta sequencing. The multiple sclerosis controls, all treatment-naive patients, had relapsing-remitting disease that was stable or active. Negative isolation was applied to CD8+ and CD4+ T cells, and FACS enrichment was applied to TEMRA cells.

The source is a human donor with multiple sclerosis. The source material was CD8+ T cells from PBMCs. The V call is TRBV6-2 or TRBV6-3, the J call TRBJ2-3, with 8 positions matching TRBD2. CDR3 sequence (DNA): TGTGCCAGCAGCCTCGACCGGAGCGGGAGTATCAAGGGGGATACGCAGTATTTT. The encoded protein is CASSLDRSGSIKGDTQYF.